These 30 T cell receptor beta chains share one sample of origin, sequenced in a study of blood T cell repertoires in COVID-19. Profiled with immunoSEQ multiplex PCR; TCRdb holds only in-frame clones, not every one. The table records 60,000 to 80,000 clones, around 85% of them present only once. The material sequenced was peripheral blood. These receptors originate from a man aged 45 to 65 with acute or convalescent COVID-19.

The CDR3 sequence is CASSDGYRDGYTF. CDR3 nucleotide sequence: TGTGCCAGCAGTGACGGGTACAGGGATGGCTACACCTTC. This chain uses TRBV2 with TRBJ1-2; a possible D gene is TRBD1 (6 bases). Germline V gene data show CDR1 as SNHLY and CDR2 as FYNNEI. This CDR3 spans 13 amino acids. The germline V and J ends were trimmed by 3 bases and 6 bases, with 11 bases remaining between them.

The chain is built from TRBV28 and TRBJ1-5, with D uncertain. From germline, CDR1 is MDHEN and CDR2 SYDVKM. The CDR3 spans 15 residues. V was pared by 4 bases and J by 6 bases, with 16 bases between. The DNA for the CDR3 is TGTGCCAGCAGTTCGCCGGGAGGGAATGGTCAGCCCCAGCATTTT. Translation gives CASSSPGGNGQPQHF.

The V call is TRBV10-2, the J call TRBJ2-5; possible D gene TRBD2, 5 bases. V was shortened by 2 bases and J by 5 bases, with 15 bases between the two germline ends. The CDR3 is 15 amino acids. Germline V CDR1 and CDR2: WSHSY, SAAADI. CDR3 amino acids: CASSEREEVGETQYF. The CDR3 DNA follows: TGCGCCAGCAGTGAGCGGGAAGAAGTGGGGGAGACCCAGTACTTC.

The chain has TRBV29-1 and TRBJ2-7; 9 nucleotides line up with TRBD1. V lost 7 bases and J lost 2; bases outside the gene matches: 9. Germline CDR1 and CDR2: SQVTM and ANQGSEA. The CDR3 contains 14 residues. The CDR3 DNA reads as TGCAGCGCTCGAGAACAGGGGGCGACCTACGAGCAGTACTTC. It yields the protein CSAREQGATYEQYF.

This clone was counted only a few times. The chain combines TRBV6-1 with TRBJ2-7; a weak D match, TRBD2 (5 bases). The CDR3 extends over 16 amino acids. Trimming took 4 bases from V and 2 from J, leaving 18 bases between them. Per germline, CDR1 MNHNS and CDR2 SASEGT. CDR3 nucleotide sequence: TGTGCCAGCAGTGTAATAACGGGCAGCGGCCCCTACGAGCAGTACGTC. Amino acids: CASSVITGSGPYEQYV.

The chain has TRBV27 and TRBJ2-1, with 16 bases lining up with TRBD2. Germline loops: CDR1 MNHEY, CDR2 SMNVEV (reference sequence). The CDR3 runs to 15 residues. V trimming: 4 bases; J trimming: 12 bases; junction bases outside the gene matches: 6. The CDR3 sequence is CASSSGTSGGGWQFF. CDR3 nucleotides: TGTGCCAGCAGTTCTGGGACTAGCGGGGGGGGGTGGCAGTTCTTC.

Only a few counts were recorded for this clone. The genes are TRBV9 and TRBJ1-3; 8 bases fit TRBD1. CDR1 and CDR2 from the germline V gene are SGDLS and YYNGEE. V trimming: 3 bases; J trimming: 4 bases; junction bases outside the gene matches: 6. The CDR3 is 15 amino acids. The DNA for the CDR3 is TGTGCCAGCAGCGCGCGGGACAGGAGGGGAAACACCATATATTTT. It specifies CASSARDRRGNTIYF.

This clone was recorded only once. This rearrangement joins TRBV6-1 to TRBJ2-3; TRBD2 agrees at 8 bases. Germline-derived CDR1 and CDR2 are MNHNS and SASEGT. The V gene end was trimmed by 3 bases and the J gene end by 2 bases; junction bases not matched to a gene: 7. The CDR3 consists of 16 residues. CDR3 protein: CASSDFGGAITDTQYF. The CDR3 DNA reads TGTGCCAGCAGTGATTTCGGGGGGGCTATCACAGATACGCAGTATTTT.

In this sample, this clone turned up a few times. The chain carries TRBV10-3 and TRBJ2-1; possibly TRBD2 for D (5 bases). The V gene lost 2 bases and the J gene lost 5 bases, with 13 bases spanning the gap. Germline-derived CDR1 and CDR2 are ENHRY and SYGVKD. The CDR3 sequence is 15 residues long. This CDR3 is CAISERSSANNEQFF. CDR3 in DNA: TGTGCCATCAGTGAGAGGAGTAGCGCAAACAATGAGCAGTTCTTC.

V usage is TRBV24-1 and J usage is TRBJ1-2; 10 bases line up with TRBD1. This CDR3 is 14 amino acids long. J lost 8 bases, V lost 4 bases, and 6 bases had no gene match. Germline V gene lookup returns CDR1 KGHDR and CDR2 SFDVKD. The CDR3 DNA is TGTGCCACCAGTGACGCCGGGACAGGGGCGGGCTACACCTTC. Amino acids: CATSDAGTGAGYTF.

The chain carries TRBV3-1 (or the pseudogene TRBV3-2) and TRBJ1-6; D not certain. The CDR3 runs to 16 residues. Looked up from germline, CDR1 is LGHDT and CDR2 is YNNKEL (reference sequence). The ends were cut back, 4 bases at V and 5 bases at J, with 15 bases in the middle. The CDR3 DNA reads as TGTGCCAGCAGCCTCCGGGTGGTCGGGAATAATTCACCCCTCCACTTT. This translates into CASSLRVVGNNSPLHF.

The rearrangement joins TRBV14 to TRBJ2-5; 12 bases line up with TRBD2. The germline V gene encodes CDR1 SGHDN and CDR2 FVKESK. The CDR3 consists of 16 residues. V shed 5 bases, J shed 4 bases, and the junction held 8 bases outside the gene matches. Here the CDR3 DNA reads TGTGCCAGCAGCGACCGACTAGCGGGGGAGCGAGAGACCCAGTACTTC. Encoded protein: CASSDRLAGERETQYF.

The chain combines TRBV25-1 with TRBJ2-1; a possible D gene is TRBD1 (6 bases). V lost 1 base and J lost 10, with 14 bases in between. Germline V gene data show CDR1 as MGHDK and CDR2 as SYGVNS. CDR3 length: 14 residues. The CDR3, as DNA: TGTGCCAGCAGTGAATTCAGGGGTTCGAGGGAGCAGTTCTTC. It specifies CASSEFRGSREQFF.

V usage is TRBV5-1 and J usage is TRBJ2-3; possible D gene TRBD1, 6 bases. The germline V gene encodes CDR1 SGHRS and CDR2 YFSETQ. The CDR3 runs 14 residues. Trimming removed 7 bases from V and 5 bases from J, with 17 bases in between. In DNA, the CDR3 is TGCGCCAGCGCGCAGGGGCAACTAGGAGATACGCAGTATTTT. Amino acid sequence: CASAQGQLGDTQYF.

DNA of the CDR3: TGCGCCAGCGTGAGGGGGGGCTCTCTCTACGAGCAGTACGTC. Protein: CASVRGGSLYEQYV. The chain has TRBV5-1 and TRBJ2-7; TRBD2 is a possible D gene (7 bases). CDR3 length equals 14 residues. Germline lookup yields CDR1 SGHRS and CDR2 YFSETQ. V lost 7 bases and J lost 3, with 17 bases in between.

V gene TRBV3-1 (or the pseudogene TRBV3-2) combines with J gene TRBJ1-1; 8 positions match TRBD1. The CDR3 has 15 amino acids. The germline V gene has CDR1 LGHDT and CDR2 YNNKEL (reference sequence). The ends lost 2 bases at V and 8 bases at J; junction bases unmatched: 10. The CDR3: CASSQWGQDTREAFF. CDR3 in DNA: TGTGCCAGCAGCCAATGGGGACAGGATACCCGAGAAGCTTTCTTT.

The chain joins TRBV29-1 to TRBJ1-2; D possibly corresponds to TRBD1 (6 bases). Trimming shortened V by 5 bases and J by 5 bases, and 12 bases separated the two germline ends. There are 12 residues in the CDR3. Germline CDR1 and CDR2: SQVTM and ANQGSEA. This CDR3 reads CSVSGEGYGYTF. The CDR3 bases are TGCAGCGTTTCAGGGGAGGGGTATGGCTACACCTTC.

The chain couples TRBV6-5 to TRBJ2-2; the D gene is possibly TRBD2 (6 bases). Germline V gene sequence: CDR1 MNHEY, CDR2 SVGAGI. This CDR3 is built from 14 residues. The germline V and J ends were trimmed by 7 bases and 4 bases, with 13 bases remaining between them. CDR3 sequence (DNA): TGTGCCAGCACACTAGCCTTCTCCACCGGGGAGCTGTTTTTT. Translation gives CASTLAFSTGELFF.

This chain uses TRBV11-2 with TRBJ2-5, with 12 bases matching TRBD2. The CDR3 runs 14 residues. The V gene's germline CDR1 is SGHAT and CDR2 FQNNGV. J was trimmed by 7 bases and V by 5 bases; bases with no gene match: 5. The CDR3 DNA reads as TGTGCCAGCAGCCCTGCGGGACTAGCGGGGACCCAGTACTTC. It translates to CASSPAGLAGTQYF.

This clone was picked up a small number of times. This sequence joins TRBV4-2 and TRBJ2-7; 10 nucleotides match TRBD1. The CDR3 totals 14 residues. Unmatched junction bases numbered 3, after V lost 4 bases and J lost 3 bases. The germline gives CDR1 LGHNA, CDR2 YNFKEQ. The CDR3 reads CASSRDRGLYEQYF. The CDR3 region has the DNA TGTGCCAGCAGCCGGGACAGGGGCCTCTACGAGCAGTACTTC.

The rearrangement uses TRBV7-3 and TRBJ2-1; no clear D. This CDR3 comprises 16 residues. CDR1 SGHTA and CDR2 FQGTGA come from the germline V gene. Between the trimmed V and J ends, which lost 4 bases and 3 bases, there was a span of 16 bases. Written as DNA, the CDR3 is TGTGCCAGCAGCTATCGTTCGGGTGGTGGCTACAATGAGCAGTTCTTC. This gives the protein CASSYRSGGGYNEQFF. The entire variable domain, with the rest obtained from reference TRBV7-3 and TRBJ2-1, is as follows: GAGVSQTPSNKVTEKGKYVELRCDPISGHTALYWYRQSLGQGPEFLIYFQGTGAADDSGLPNDRFFAVRPEGSVSTLKIQRTERGDSAVYLCASSYRSGGGYNEQFFGPGTRLTVL.

The V gene is TRBV6-5, the J gene TRBJ2-7; a weak D match, TRBD1 (6 bases). CDR1 is MNHEY and CDR2 is SVGAGI in the germline V gene. CDR3 size: 14 residues. The V end lost 8 bases, the J end lost 6 bases, and 20 bases lay between the germline ends. The CDR3 is CASGDRPNVSEQYF. CDR3 DNA sequence: TGTGCCAGCGGCGACAGGCCCAACGTCTCCGAGCAGTACTTC.

This rearrangement joins TRBV19 to TRBJ2-6; 10 bases map to TRBD1. V lost 5 bases to trimming and J lost 1 base; unmatched junction nucleotides: 5. This CDR3 has 17 amino acids. Germline V CDR1 and CDR2: LNHDA, SQIVND (reference sequence). CDR3 sequence reads: CASSGGDRGSGANVLTF. DNA for the CDR3: TGTGCCAGTAGTGGGGGGGACAGGGGTTCTGGGGCCAACGTCCTGACTTTC.

This rearrangement joins TRBV12-3 or TRBV12-4 to TRBJ1-3; TRBD1 might be the D (5 bases). The length of the CDR3 is 13 residues. Trimming pared 6 bases from V and 2 bases from J, leaving 8 bases between. The CDR3 is CASRVRAGNTIYF. The CDR3 DNA reads TGTGCCAGCAGAGTCAGGGCTGGAAACACCATATATTTT.

The chain recombines TRBV6-1 with TRBJ2-5, with D tentatively TRBD1 (7 bases). Trimming took off 0 bases at V and 6 bases at J, with 14 bases between the two ends. Germline loops: CDR1 MNHNS, CDR2 SASEGT. This CDR3 is 15 amino acids long. The CDR3 reads CASSEASRGVKTQYF. The CDR3, as DNA: TGTGCCAGCAGTGAAGCGAGCAGGGGGGTAAAGACCCAGTACTTC.

The chain recombines TRBV6-5 with TRBJ2-3; TRBD1 is a possible D gene (6 bases). V was shortened by 5 bases and J by 9 bases, with 18 bases between the two germline ends. The germline V gene has CDR1 MNHEY and CDR2 SVGAGI. The CDR3 consists of 14 residues. CDR3 nucleotide sequence: TGTGCCAGCAGTACAGATCGGGACACCGGGACGCAGTATTTT. Residues: CASSTDRDTGTQYF.

This clone is a singleton in its sample. The J gene is TRBJ2-2, the V gene TRBV5-1; D is ambiguous. V lost 4 bases to trimming and J lost 2 bases, with 9 bases between them. CDR1 and CDR2 (germline): SGHRS, YFSETQ. This CDR3 has 14 residues. CDR3 loop: CASSPMLNTGELFF. CDR3 DNA: TGCGCCAGCAGCCCCATGCTAAACACCGGGGAGCTGTTTTTT.

As to this clone: One end of the junction is discordant with germline, which a read error may explain. This rearrangement joins TRBV4-2 to TRBJ2-3, with D possibly matching TRBD2 (6 bases). CDR3 length: 15 amino acids. The germline V gene has CDR1 LGHNA and CDR2 YNFKEQ. The CDR3 DNA reads as TGTGCCAGCAGCCAATGGGCCGGGAGCAGAGATACGCAGTATTTT. Its translation: CASSQWAGSRDTQYF.

CDR3 DNA sequence: TGTGCCAGCAGCCAAGATTCCCTGGGCTACACCTTC. This encodes CASSQDSLGYTF. The V call is TRBV3-1 (or the pseudogene TRBV3-2), the J call TRBJ1-2; D remains unclear. With 0 bases removed from V and 8 bases from J, the gap between germline ends came to 7 bases. CDR3 length: 12 residues. Germline values: CDR1 LGHDT, CDR2 YNNKEL (reference sequence).

This chain joins TRBV18 and TRBJ1-1; D gene unclear. The CDR3 totals 14 residues. Germline V lookup: CDR1 KGHSH, CDR2 LQKENI. Trimming took off 2 bases at V and 7 bases at J, with 14 bases between the two ends. CDR3: CASSPGAGSIEAFF. CDR3 nucleotide sequence: TGTGCCAGCTCACCAGGCGCGGGGTCGATTGAAGCTTTCTTT.